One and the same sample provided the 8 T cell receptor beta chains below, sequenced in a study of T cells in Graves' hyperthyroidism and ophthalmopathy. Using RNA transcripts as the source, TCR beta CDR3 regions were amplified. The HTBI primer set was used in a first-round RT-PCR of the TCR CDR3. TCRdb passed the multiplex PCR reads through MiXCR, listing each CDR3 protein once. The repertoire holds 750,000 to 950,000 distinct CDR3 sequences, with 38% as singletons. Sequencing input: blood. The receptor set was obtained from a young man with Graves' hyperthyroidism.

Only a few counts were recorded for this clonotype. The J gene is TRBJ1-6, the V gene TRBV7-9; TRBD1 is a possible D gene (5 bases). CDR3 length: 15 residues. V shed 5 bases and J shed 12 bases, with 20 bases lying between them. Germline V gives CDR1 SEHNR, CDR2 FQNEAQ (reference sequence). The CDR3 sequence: CASSPNSGGGGPLHF. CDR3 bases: TGTGCCAGCAGCCCAAACTCCGGGGGGGGTGGACCCCTCCACTTT. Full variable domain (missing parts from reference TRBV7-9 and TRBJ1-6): DTGVSQNPRHKITKRGQNVTFRCDPISEHNRLYWYRQTLGQGPEFLTYFQNEAQLEKSRLLSDRFSAERPKGSFSTLEIQRTEQGDSAMYLCASSPNSGGGGPLHFGNGTRLTVT.

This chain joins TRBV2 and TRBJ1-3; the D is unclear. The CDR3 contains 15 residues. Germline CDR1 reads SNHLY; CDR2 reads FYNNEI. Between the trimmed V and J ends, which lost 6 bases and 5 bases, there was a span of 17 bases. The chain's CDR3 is CASSSVAGKRNTIYF. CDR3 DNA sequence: TGTGCCAGCAGCTCAGTCGCGGGAAAACGAAACACCATATATTTT.

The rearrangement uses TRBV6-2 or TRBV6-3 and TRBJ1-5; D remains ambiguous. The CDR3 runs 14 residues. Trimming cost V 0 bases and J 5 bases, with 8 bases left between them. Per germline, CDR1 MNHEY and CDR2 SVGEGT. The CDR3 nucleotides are TGTGCCAGCAGTTACTCTGGTCCCTATCAGCCCCAGCATTTT. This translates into CASSYSGPYQPQHF.

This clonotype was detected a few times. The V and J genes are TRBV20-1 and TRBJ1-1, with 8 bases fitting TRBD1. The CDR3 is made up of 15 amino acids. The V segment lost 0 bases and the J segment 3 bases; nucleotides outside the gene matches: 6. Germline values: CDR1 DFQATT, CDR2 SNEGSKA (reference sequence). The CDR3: CSARDLDRGDTEAFF. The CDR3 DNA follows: TGCAGTGCTAGAGATCTAGACAGGGGTGACACTGAAGCTTTCTTT.

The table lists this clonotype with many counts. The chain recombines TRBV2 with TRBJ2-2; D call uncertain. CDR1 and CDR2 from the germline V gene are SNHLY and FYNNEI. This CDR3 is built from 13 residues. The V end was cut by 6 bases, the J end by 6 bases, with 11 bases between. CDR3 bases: TGTGCCAGCAGACTCGATGGGCCCGGGGAGCTGTTTTTT. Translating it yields CASRLDGPGELFF.

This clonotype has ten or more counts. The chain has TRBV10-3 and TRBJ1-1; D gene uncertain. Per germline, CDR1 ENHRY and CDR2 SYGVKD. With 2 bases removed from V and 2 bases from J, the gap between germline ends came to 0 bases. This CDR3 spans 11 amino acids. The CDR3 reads CAISENTEAFF. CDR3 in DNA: TGTGCCATCAGTGAGAACACTGAAGCTTTCTTT.

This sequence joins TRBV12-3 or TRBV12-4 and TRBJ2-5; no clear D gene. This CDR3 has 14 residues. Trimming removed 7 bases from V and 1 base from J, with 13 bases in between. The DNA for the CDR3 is TGTGCCAGCACCGACGTCAGTTTCCAAGAGACCCAGTACTTC. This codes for CASTDVSFQETQYF.

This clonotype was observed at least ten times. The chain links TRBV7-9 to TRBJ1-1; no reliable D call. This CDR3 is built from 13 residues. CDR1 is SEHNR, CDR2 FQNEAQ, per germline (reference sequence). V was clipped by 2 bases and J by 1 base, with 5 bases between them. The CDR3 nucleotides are TGTGCCAGCAGCTTATTCGAGAACACTGAAGCTTTCTTT. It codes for CASSLFENTEAFF.